The 11 T cell receptor beta chains below were found in one sample sequenced in a study of T cells in Graves' hyperthyroidism and ophthalmopathy. Amplified TCR beta CDR3 regions derived from RNA transcripts. TCR CDR3 underwent first-round RT-PCR with the HTBI primer set. TCRdb fed the multiplex PCR reads into MiXCR, producing one record per CDR3 protein. The sample lists hundreds of thousands of distinct CDR3 sequences, about a sixth occurring once. Sequenced material: blood. The receptors were gathered from a woman in her forties with Graves' ophthalmopathy.

This clonotype was seen repeatedly, ten times or more. This rearrangement joins TRBV2 to TRBJ2-7; 8 nucleotides align to TRBD1. In germline, CDR1 is SNHLY, CDR2 FYNNEI. V lost 4 bases to trimming and J lost 2 bases; unmatched junction nucleotides: 4. This CDR3 is built from 14 residues. CDR3 loop: CASSATGATYEQYF. In nucleotides, the CDR3 is TGTGCCAGCAGTGCGACAGGGGCTACCTACGAGCAGTACTTC. Variable domain in full (rest from reference TRBV2 and TRBJ2-7): EPEVTQTPSHQVTQMGQEVILRCVPISNHLYFYWYRQILGQKVEFLVSFYNNEISEKSEIFDDQFSVERPDGSNFTLKIRSTKLEDSAMYFCASSATGATYEQYFGPGTRLTVT.

The chain carries TRBV6-5 and TRBJ2-7, with 9 bases matching TRBD1. The germline V gene has CDR1 MNHEY and CDR2 SVGAGI. Trimming cost V 2 bases and J 3 bases; bases outside gene matches: 5. This CDR3 has 15 residues. The CDR3 sequence is CASSYGDRVIYEQYF. In DNA, the CDR3 is TGTGCCAGCAGTTACGGGGACAGGGTCATCTACGAGCAGTACTTC.

In this sample, this clonotype turned up a few times. J is TRBJ2-2 and V is TRBV3-1; D is perhaps TRBD1 (6 bases). Germline CDR1 LGHDT, CDR2 YNNKEL (reference sequence). This CDR3 is built from 15 residues. V lost 6 bases, J lost 5 bases, and 16 bases lay in between. CDR3 residues: CASSRTGLGTGELFF. The CDR3 bases are TGTGCCAGCAGTCGCACAGGGCTCGGAACCGGGGAGCTGTTTTTT.

This clonotype was observed many times. V usage is TRBV2 and J usage is TRBJ2-7; weak D call: TRBD2 (5 bases). This CDR3 spans 13 amino acids. The germline V gene has CDR1 SNHLY and CDR2 FYNNEI. The ends were cut back, 4 bases at V and 3 bases at J, with 10 bases in the middle. The CDR3, as DNA: TGTGCCAGCAGTGTGGACCGGGACTACGAGCAGTACTTC. This encodes CASSVDRDYEQYF.

This clonotype has ten or more counts. The V gene is TRBV30, the J gene TRBJ2-3; D not certain. The V gene's germline CDR1 is GTSNPN and CDR2 SVGIG (reference sequence). There are 12 residues in the CDR3. With 0 bases removed from V and 5 bases from J, the gap between germline ends came to 6 bases. The CDR3 is CAWSVSRDTQYF. Written as DNA, the CDR3 is TGTGCCTGGAGTGTATCGCGAGATACGCAGTATTTT.

This clonotype was counted at least ten times. The chain recombines TRBV7-9 with TRBJ2-1; D may be TRBD1 (5 bases). CDR1 SEHNR and CDR2 FQNEAQ come from the germline V gene (reference sequence). The CDR3 is 16 amino acids. V lost 5 bases to trimming and J lost 0 bases, with 14 bases between them. The CDR3 DNA reads as TGTGCCAGCAGCCCAGGGTCCTCCTTCTCCTACAATGAGCAGTTCTTC. This codes for CASSPGSSFSYNEQFF.

The chain is built from TRBV5-8 and TRBJ1-5, with 7 bases fitting TRBD1. This CDR3 contains 16 residues. The trim removed 7 bases at V and 2 bases at J, leaving 12 bases unmatched. Germline V CDR1 and CDR2: SGHTS, YDEGEE. The CDR3: CASVPGGGPGNQPQHF. CDR3 DNA: TGTGCCAGCGTTCCAGGGGGGGGGCCTGGCAATCAGCCCCAGCATTTT.

This clonotype was seen many times. J is TRBJ2-1 and V is TRBV28, with D possibly being TRBD2 (6 bases). Trimming pared 4 bases from V and 2 bases from J, leaving 12 bases between. This CDR3 has 15 amino acids. Germline loops: CDR1 MDHEN, CDR2 SYDVKM. The DNA for the CDR3 is TGTGCCAGCAGTTCGGCGGGACTCCCCTACAATGAGCAGTTCTTC. Protein product: CASSSAGLPYNEQFF.

In this sample, this clonotype turned up many times. V gene TRBV7-9 combines with J gene TRBJ2-1, with TRBD2 matching 14 bases. CDR1 is SEHNR and CDR2 is FQNEAQ in the germline V gene (reference sequence). This CDR3 is built from 16 residues. Losses at the gene ends were 4 bases for V and 7 bases for J; bases not matched to a gene: 6. DNA of the CDR3: TGTGCCAGCAGCTATGGGACTAGCGGGGGTAAGAATGAGCAGTTCTTC. This gives the protein CASSYGTSGGKNEQFF.

This clonotype was counted many times. The chain is built from TRBV20-1 and TRBJ2-1; perhaps TRBD2 as D (6 bases). V was clipped by 0 bases and J by 4 bases, with 13 bases between them. The V gene's germline CDR1 is DFQATT and CDR2 SNEGSKA (reference sequence). This CDR3 spans 15 amino acids. The CDR3 DNA reads TGCAGTGCTAGAGATTCAGGAGGGCGGTACAATGAGCAGTTCTTC. Residues: CSARDSGGRYNEQFF.

This clonotype was counted at least ten times. The chain uses TRBV10-3 and TRBJ2-1; 10 nucleotides line up with TRBD2. V shed 1 base, J shed 10 bases, and the junction held 4 bases outside the gene matches. Germline values: CDR1 ENHRY, CDR2 SYGVKD. The CDR3 totals 14 residues. The CDR3 loop is CAISELSGRGEQFF. The CDR3, as DNA: TGTGCCATCAGTGAGTTAAGCGGGAGGGGCGAGCAGTTCTTC.